The next 12 T cell receptor beta chains were all read from a single sample in a study of technical replicates of blood from several donors. Assay used: immunoSEQ multiplex PCR; TCRdb lists only in-frame clones, some missing. The profile shows 80,000 or so clones, 95% to 98% of them singletons. The material sequenced was T cells isolated from PBMCs. Receptors originate from a human donor in good health.

This chain connects TRBV4-1 to TRBJ2-1, with D perhaps matching TRBD2 (5 bases). The CDR3 length is 14 residues. The germline gives CDR1 MGHRA, CDR2 YSYEKL. V lost 1 base to trimming and J lost 5 bases, with 9 bases between them. The CDR3 spells CASSQGTVHNEQFF. The DNA for the CDR3 is TGCGCCAGCAGCCAAGGGACTGTACACAATGAGCAGTTCTTC.

This sequence joins TRBV7-8 and TRBJ2-1; D is unclear. CDR1 is SGHVS and CDR2 is FQNEAQ in the germline V gene. The CDR3 is 13 amino acids. V was clipped by 2 bases and J by 9 bases, with 11 bases between them. The CDR3 coding sequence is TGTGCCAGCAGCTTAACAGTTATGGCTGAGCAGTTCTTC. Protein product: CASSLTVMAEQFF.

The gene calls are TRBV7-2 and TRBJ2-7; D is unresolved. The CDR3 has 15 amino acids. The germline gives CDR1 SGHTA, CDR2 FQGNSA. V was clipped by 5 bases and J by 0 bases, with 14 bases between them. This CDR3 reads CASSEESYSSYEQYF. CDR3 bases: TGTGCCAGCAGCGAAGAAAGCTACAGCTCCTACGAGCAGTACTTC.

This sequence joins TRBV4-3 and TRBJ2-7; D ambiguous. Germline-derived CDR1 and CDR2 are LGHNA and YSLEER. This CDR3 contains 17 residues. V gave up 0 bases and J gave up 3 bases, with 18 bases separating them. CDR3 in DNA: TGCGCCAGCAGCCAAGAAAACAGTACCTCCCTATTCTACGAGCAGTACTTC. This translates into CASSQENSTSLFYEQYF.

This chain uses TRBV29-1 with TRBJ1-4, with 7 positions matching TRBD1. V trimming: 4 bases; J trimming: 2 bases; junction bases outside the gene matches: 1. This CDR3 is built from 13 residues. CDR1 is SQVTM, CDR2 ANQGSEA, per germline. Here the CDR3 DNA reads TGCAGCGTTGCACAGGGGACTAATGAAAAACTGTTTTTT. It encodes CSVAQGTNEKLFF.

The V call is TRBV5-1, the J call TRBJ1-1; 8 nucleotides agree with TRBD1. V gave up 4 bases and J gave up 1 base; unmatched junction bases: 6. CDR1 and CDR2 from the germline V gene are SGHRS and YFSETQ. This CDR3 is built from 15 residues. The CDR3 DNA is TGCGCCAGCAGCGGGTCCGGGACAGGGAACACTGAAGCTTTCTTT. Protein product: CASSGSGTGNTEAFF.

The chain uses TRBV7-8 and TRBJ1-1; D is uncertain. Germline loops: CDR1 SGHVS, CDR2 FQNEAQ. Trimming removed 2 bases at V and 3 bases at J, with 7 bases between. This CDR3 is built from 13 residues. CDR3 protein: CASSLFRDTEAFF. CDR3 sequence (DNA): TGTGCCAGCAGCTTATTTCGGGACACTGAAGCTTTCTTT.

This clone was observed a single time. CDR3 nucleotide sequence: TGTGCCAGCAGTGAATTAGCGGGAGTAGGGGAGACCCAGTACTTC. The encoded protein is CASSELAGVGETQYF. V gene TRBV6-4 combines with J gene TRBJ2-5, with 9 bases aligning to TRBD2. The junction had 7 bases not matched to a gene; V was cut back by 3 bases and J by 5 bases. Germline CDR1 reads MRHNA; CDR2 reads SNTAGT. This CDR3 has 15 residues.

The rearrangement joins TRBV4-3 to TRBJ2-3; 8 bases agree with TRBD2. The trim removed 1 base at V and 0 bases at J, leaving 3 bases unmatched. This CDR3 contains 16 residues. Looked up from germline, CDR1 is LGHNA and CDR2 is YSLEER. DNA for the CDR3: TGCGCCAGCAGCCAAGGTAGCGGGACTAGCACAGATACGCAGTATTTT. Its protein is CASSQGSGTSTDTQYF.

Here the CDR3 reads CASSEWFQGNINEQFF. Here the CDR3 DNA reads TGTGCCAGCAGTGAATGGTTCCAGGGAAATATTAATGAGCAGTTCTTC. The gene calls are TRBV2 and TRBJ2-1, with a weak D call TRBD1 (5 bases). Looked up from germline, CDR1 is SNHLY and CDR2 is FYNNEI. Trimming pared 2 bases from V and 7 bases from J, leaving 18 bases between. The CDR3 runs 16 residues. Together with reference TRBV2 and TRBJ2-1, the CDR3 gives the full variable domain: EPEVTQTPSHQVTQMGQEVILRCVPISNHLYFYWYRQILGQKVEFLVSFYNNEISEKSEIFDDQFSVERPDGSNFTLKIRSTKLEDSAMYFCASSEWFQGNINEQFFGPGTRLTVL.

The rearrangement joins TRBV5-1 to TRBJ1-1; 7 nucleotides line up with TRBD1. This CDR3 contains 13 residues. Per germline, CDR1 SGHRS and CDR2 YFSETQ. The V segment lost 1 base and the J segment 7 bases; nucleotides outside the gene matches: 4. The CDR3 loop reads CASSLTGVGEAFF. The CDR3 DNA reads TGCGCCAGCAGCTTGACAGGGGTGGGTGAAGCTTTCTTT.

The chain joins TRBV5-1 to TRBJ2-7; no firm D call. The V and J ends lost 0 bases and 2 bases respectively, with 9 bases between them. Germline V lookup: CDR1 SGHRS, CDR2 YFSETQ. There are 14 residues in the CDR3. In DNA form, the CDR3 reads TGCGCCAGCAGCTTGGCTCCCAACACCTACGAGCAGTACTTC. It is translated as CASSLAPNTYEQYF.